What follows describes a single T cell receptor (beta chain). Its specificity is not known. This record comes from a study of T cell responses to AZD1222 COVID-19 vaccine. Study-wide results and limits: Clonal diversity may have been underestimated, and the donors were mostly white British, with more females than males. It was only after the peak T cell response that any repertoires were sampled.

Libraries were prepared by immunoSEQ multiplex PCR; TCRdb keeps only in-frame clonotypes and omits some of them. The sample holds 97,000 or so clones, almost 85% seen once. Trimming pared 9 bases from V and 0 bases from J, leaving 17 bases between. The CDR3 has 15 amino acids. In germline, CDR1 is LNHDA, CDR2 SQIVND (reference sequence). The chain couples TRBV19 to TRBJ1-2; D might be TRBD1 (5 bases). This TCR derives from an adult in good health. The source was peripheral blood, collected on day 0 of AZD1222 vaccination. The CDR3 DNA sequence: TGTGCCAGCCACGATCCGGGGACGTCTAACTATGGCTACACCTTC. It is translated as CASHDPGTSNYGYTF.